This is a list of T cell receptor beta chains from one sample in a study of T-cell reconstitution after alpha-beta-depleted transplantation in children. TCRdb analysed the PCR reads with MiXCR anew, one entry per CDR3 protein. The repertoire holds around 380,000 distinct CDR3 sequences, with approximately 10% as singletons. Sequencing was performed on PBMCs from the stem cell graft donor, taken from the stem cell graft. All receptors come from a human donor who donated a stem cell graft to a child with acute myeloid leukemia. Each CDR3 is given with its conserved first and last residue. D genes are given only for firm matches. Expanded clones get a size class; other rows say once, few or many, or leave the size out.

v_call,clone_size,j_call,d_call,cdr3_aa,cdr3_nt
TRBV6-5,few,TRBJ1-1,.,CASHVGTEAFF,TGTGCCAGCCACGTGGGAACTGAAGCTTTCTTT
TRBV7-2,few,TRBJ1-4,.,CASSFSGTGWNEKLFF,TGTGCCAGCAGCTTTAGTGGTACAGGCTGGAATGAAAAACTGTTTTTT
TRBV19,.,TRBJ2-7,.,CASSKKSRDSLIYEQYF,TGTGCCAGTAGTAAAAAAAGCCGGGACTCACTAATCTACGAGCAGTACTTC
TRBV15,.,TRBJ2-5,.,CATSREQTQYF,TGTGCCACCAGCAGAGAACAGACCCAGTACTTC
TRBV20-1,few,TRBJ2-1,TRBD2,CSARVWTSGIANEQFF,TGCAGTGCTAGAGTTTGGACTAGCGGGATAGCAAATGAGCAGTTCTTC
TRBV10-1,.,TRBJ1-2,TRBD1,CASSESYRGGYTF,TGCGCCAGCAGTGAGTCGTACAGGGGCGGCTACACCTTC
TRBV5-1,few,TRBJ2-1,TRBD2,CASSQPGGRGLYREQFF,TGCGCCAGCAGCCAGCCGGGGGGGCGTGGTCTCTACCGTGAGCAGTTCTTC
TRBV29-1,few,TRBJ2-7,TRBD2,CSVEIPGLAVSLYF,TGCAGCGTTGAAATACCAGGACTAGCGGTTAGTTTGTACTTC
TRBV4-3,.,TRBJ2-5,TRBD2,CASSQEIAGEIWGSQYF,TGCGCCAGCAGCCAAGAGATAGCGGGAGAGATCTGGGGGTCCCAGTACTTC
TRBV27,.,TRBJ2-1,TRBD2,CASGASGRANEQFF,TGTGCCAGCGGGGCTAGCGGGAGGGCCAATGAGCAGTTCTTC
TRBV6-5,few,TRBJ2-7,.,CASSYAARVLTYEQYF,TGTGCCAGCAGTTACGCTGCCCGGGTCCTAACCTACGAGCAGTACTTC
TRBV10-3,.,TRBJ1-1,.,CAISESQAFGTEAFF,TGTGCCATCAGTGAGTCGCAGGCCTTCGGGACTGAAGCTTTCTTT
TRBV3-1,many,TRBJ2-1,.,CASSQGAGAYNEQFF,TGTGCCAGCAGCCAAGGGGCGGGCGCCTACAATGAGCAGTTCTTC
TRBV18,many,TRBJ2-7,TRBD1,CASSSTGLFYEQYF,TGTGCCAGCTCATCGACAGGGTTGTTCTACGAGCAGTACTTC
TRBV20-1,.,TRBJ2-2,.,CSARGWGRRGTGELFF,TGCAGTGCTAGAGGATGGGGACGTCGTGGCACCGGGGAGCTGTTTTTT
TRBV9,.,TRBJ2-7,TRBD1,CASSVSGGYEQYF,TGTGCCAGCAGCGTTTCAGGGGGCTACGAGCAGTACTTC
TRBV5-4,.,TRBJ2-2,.,CASSLQLVQTGELFF,TGTGCCAGCAGCTTACAACTCGTTCAGACCGGGGAGCTGTTTTTT
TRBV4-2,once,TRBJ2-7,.,CASRPRVVSYEQYF,TGTGCCAGCAGGCCCCGGGTCGTCTCCTACGAGCAGTACTTC
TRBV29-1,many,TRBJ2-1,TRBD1,CSVVRQGVQFF,TGCAGCGTTGTCCGACAGGGCGTCCAGTTCTTC
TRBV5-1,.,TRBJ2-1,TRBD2,CASSSLFGGGAPEQFF,TGCGCCAGCAGCTCACTATTTGGCGGGGGGGCGCCTGAGCAGTTCTTC
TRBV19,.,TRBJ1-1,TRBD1,CASRLVGGTGENTEAFF,TGTGCCAGTAGACTTGTGGGGGGTACAGGGGAAAACACTGAAGCTTTCTTT
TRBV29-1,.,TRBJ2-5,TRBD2,CSVVFLAGATQYF,TGCAGCGTTGTCTTTCTAGCGGGAGCCACCCAGTACTTC
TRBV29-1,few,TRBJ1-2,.,CSVDGQNYGYTF,TGCAGCGTTGACGGGCAGAACTATGGCTACACCTTC
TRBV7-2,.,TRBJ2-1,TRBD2,CATGWASGLNEQFF,TGTGCCACGGGTTGGGCTAGCGGGCTCAATGAGCAGTTCTTC
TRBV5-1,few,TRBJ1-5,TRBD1,CASSGTGYQPQHF,TGCGCCAGCAGCGGGACAGGTTATCAGCCCCAGCATTTT
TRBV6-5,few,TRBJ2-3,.,CASKKFSLTDTQYF,TGTGCCAGCAAGAAATTCTCCCTCACAGATACGCAGTATTTT
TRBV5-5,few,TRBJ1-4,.,CASSLGQTGEKLFF,TGTGCCAGCAGCTTGGGCCAGACAGGTGAAAAACTGTTTTTT
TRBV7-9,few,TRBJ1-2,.,CASSLEGGSPYGYTF,TGTGCCAGCAGCTTAGAGGGGGGCAGCCCCTATGGCTACACCTTC
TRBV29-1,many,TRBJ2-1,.,CSVGANEQFF,TGCAGCGTTGGGGCCAATGAGCAGTTCTTC
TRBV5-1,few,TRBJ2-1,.,CASSSSGLYNEQFF,TGCGCCAGCAGCTCAAGCGGGTTGTACAATGAGCAGTTCTTC
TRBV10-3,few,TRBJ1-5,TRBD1,CAISPGQSNQPQHF,TGTGCCATCAGTCCGGGACAGAGCAATCAGCCCCAGCATTTT
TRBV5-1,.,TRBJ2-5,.,CASSLTGLQETQYF,TGCGCCAGCAGCTTGACAGGGCTTCAAGAGACCCAGTACTTC
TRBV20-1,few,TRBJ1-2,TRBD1,CSASPPAGQGNYGYTF,TGCAGTGCTTCCCCCCCGGCGGGACAGGGGAACTATGGCTACACCTTC
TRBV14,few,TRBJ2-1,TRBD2,CASSQGPGLAGVFLYNEQFF,TGTGCCAGCAGCCAAGGGCCGGGACTAGCGGGAGTTTTCCTATACAATGAGCAGTTCTTC
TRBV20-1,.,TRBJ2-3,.,CSAWGGDRADTQYF,TGCAGTGCTTGGGGCGGGGATCGGGCAGATACGCAGTATTTT
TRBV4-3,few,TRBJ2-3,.,CASSQDFGFEQYF,TGCGCCAGCAGCCAAGATTTCGGGTTCGAGCAGTATTTT
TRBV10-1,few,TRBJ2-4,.,CASSESSGLENIQYF,TGCGCCAGCAGTGAGTCGTCAGGGTTGGAGAACATTCAGTACTTC
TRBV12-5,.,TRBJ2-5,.,CASGISLGSHETQYF,TGTGCTAGTGGCATCTCCCTAGGGTCCCACGAGACCCAGTACTTC
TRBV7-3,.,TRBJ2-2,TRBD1,CASSLNRGGELFF,TGTGCCAGCAGCTTAAACAGGGGCGGGGAGCTGTTTTTT